The next 13 T cell receptor beta chains were all read from a single sample in a study of CD8 T cells in Susac syndrome. The RNA input was about 0.5 to 1 ug, and it was reverse transcribed with random hexamers. TCRdb passed the immunoSEQ multiplex PCR reads through MiXCR, listing each CDR3 protein once. The repertoire holds roughly 130,000 distinct CDR3 sequences, with roughly 96% as singletons. The material sequenced was CD4+ T cells from PBMCs. Receptor source: a human donor in good health.

The chain uses TRBV28 and TRBJ2-2; 8 bases agree with TRBD1. Losses at the gene ends were 3 bases for V and 6 bases for J; bases not matched to a gene: 6. Looked up from germline, CDR1 is MDHEN and CDR2 is SYDVKM. The CDR3 length is 15 residues. The CDR3 coding sequence is TGTGCCAGCAGTTTGCTACAGGGGGTCGCCGGGGAGCTGTTTTTT. The encoded protein is CASSLLQGVAGELFF. The entire variable domain, with the rest obtained from reference TRBV28 and TRBJ2-2, is as follows: DVKVTQSSRYLVKRTGEKVFLECVQDMDHENMFWYRQDPGLGLRLIYFSYDVKMKEKGDIPEGYSVSREKKERFSLILESASTNQTSMYLCASSLLQGVAGELFFGEGSRLTVL.

The gene calls are TRBV29-1 and TRBJ1-3, with 10 bases matching TRBD1. Germline-derived CDR1 and CDR2 are SQVTM and ANQGSEA. The CDR3 runs to 17 residues. The V gene end was trimmed by 7 bases and the J gene end by 0 bases; junction bases not matched to a gene: 12. The CDR3 is CSASGQGTLFSGNTIYF. The CDR3 region has the DNA TGCAGCGCGTCGGGACAGGGGACCTTATTCTCTGGAAACACCATATATTTT.

The chain employs TRBV6-2 or TRBV6-3 and TRBJ1-2; weak D call: TRBD1 (5 bases). V gave up 4 bases and J gave up 4 bases, with 16 bases separating them. Germline CDR1 MNHEY, CDR2 SVGEGT. The CDR3 length is 15 residues. CDR3 loop: CASSFPGGQGYGYTF. Here the CDR3 DNA reads TGTGCCAGCAGTTTCCCAGGTGGCCAGGGCTATGGCTACACCTTC.

The chain carries TRBV29-1 and TRBJ2-5; TRBD1 or TRBD2 may be the D gene (5 bases each). V was trimmed by 6 bases and J by 4 bases, leaving 15 bases between them. CDR3 length: 13 amino acids. The V gene's germline CDR1 is SQVTM and CDR2 ANQGSEA. CDR3 sequence reads: CSVDGTPGETQYF. CDR3 DNA: TGCAGCGTGGATGGGACCCCGGGAGAGACCCAGTACTTC.

This rearrangement joins TRBV27 to TRBJ2-3, with D perhaps matching TRBD1 (7 bases). This CDR3 is built from 16 residues. V lost 3 bases and J lost 6, with 19 bases in between. Germline CDR1 MNHEY, CDR2 SMNVEV (reference sequence). CDR3 DNA: TGTGCCAGCAGTTTCGCGACAGGGAGGTTGGCCGATACGCAGTATTTT. This codes for CASSFATGRLADTQYF.

The chain employs TRBV20-1 and TRBJ2-7; D is ambiguous. The CDR3 is 13 amino acids. The V end was cut by 0 bases, the J end by 3 bases, with 9 bases between. Germline V gene lookup returns CDR1 DFQATT and CDR2 SNEGSKA (reference sequence). The CDR3 DNA follows: TGCAGTGCTAGAGATTCGTGGAACTACGAGCAGTACTTC. It translates to CSARDSWNYEQYF.

This clonotype occurred once. The rearrangement joins TRBV4-1 to TRBJ2-7, with D possibly matching TRBD1 (7 bases). Trimming removed 0 bases at V and 6 bases at J, with 15 bases between. CDR1 MGHRA and CDR2 YSYEKL come from the germline V gene. This CDR3 is built from 15 residues. The CDR3, as DNA: TGCGCCAGCAGCCAAGAGAGGCAGGGGGGCTCCGAGCAGTACTTC. Translated, it gives CASSQERQGGSEQYF.

The V call is TRBV18, the J call TRBJ2-1, with 10 positions matching TRBD2. The CDR3 has 17 residues. The ends lost 0 bases at V and 7 bases at J; junction bases unmatched: 9. The germline V gene has CDR1 KGHSH and CDR2 LQKENI. The CDR3 protein is CASSPPRAGGQMNEQFF. DNA of the CDR3: TGTGCCAGCTCACCACCTCGAGCGGGAGGGCAAATGAATGAGCAGTTCTTC. Full variable domain (outside the CDR3, taken from reference TRBV18 and TRBJ2-1): NAGVMQNPRHLVRRRGQEARLRCSPMKGHSHVYWYRQLPEEGLKFMVYLQKENIIDESGMPKERFSAEFPKEGPSILRIQQVVRGDSAAYFCASSPPRAGGQMNEQFFGPGTRLTVL.

CDR3 coding DNA: TGTGCCAGCAGCCAAGTTTCACACGGGACAGATAACAATGAGCAGTTCTTC. Protein product: CASSQVSHGTDNNEQFF. This sequence joins TRBV3-1 and TRBJ2-1, with 7 bases lining up with TRBD1. V shed 1 base, J shed 5 bases, and the junction held 11 bases outside the gene matches. This CDR3 has 17 residues. The germline CDR1 and CDR2 sequences are LGHDT and YNNKEL (reference sequence).

This clonotype was counted a few times. This chain joins TRBV28 and TRBJ2-3; no definite D call. Germline V gene sequence: CDR1 MDHEN, CDR2 SYDVKM. The CDR3 consists of 13 residues. V was pared by 0 bases and J by 5 bases, with 6 bases between. CDR3 DNA sequence: TGTGCCAGCAGTTTATGGGGTGGAGATACGCAGTATTTT. This codes for CASSLWGGDTQYF.

The J gene is TRBJ1-5, the V gene TRBV2; 8 bases line up with TRBD1. J was trimmed by 12 bases and V by 5 bases; bases with no gene match: 9. The CDR3 length is 13 residues. Germline CDR1 and CDR2: SNHLY and FYNNEI. The CDR3 bases are TGTGCCAGCAGTAGACAGGGGAAATTGCGCCAGCATTTT. It codes for CASSRQGKLRQHF.

The chain employs TRBV10-3 and TRBJ1-2; tentative D call: TRBD1 (6 bases). This CDR3 region has 15 residues. The V gene lost 5 bases and the J gene lost 0 bases, with 13 bases spanning the gap. Per the germline V gene, CDR1 is ENHRY and CDR2 is SYGVKD. CDR3 in amino acids: CAISNAGEANYGYTF. CDR3 bases: TGTGCCATCAGTAACGCAGGGGAGGCTAACTATGGCTACACCTTC.

The rearrangement joins TRBV3-1 to TRBJ1-1; a possible D gene is TRBD1 (6 bases). With 4 bases removed from V and 5 bases from J, the gap between germline ends came to 17 bases. This CDR3 is 15 amino acids long. Germline V lookup: CDR1 LGHDT, CDR2 YNNKEL (reference sequence). The CDR3 DNA reads as TGTGCCAGCAGCCCCCCGGGCAGGGGTGGGACTGAAGCTTTCTTT. Its protein product is CASSPPGRGGTEAFF.